Sequencing of this T cell receptor (beta chain) was carried out in a study of cytomegalovirus exposure and HLA in healthy donors. Study results and limitations: Common viral pathogens were later found to be apparently linked to several of the most significant clusters. An observed cluster of highly shared sequence variants was recorded as a likely sequencing artifact.

CDR3 length equals 11 residues. Germline V gene sequence: CDR1 SGHNT, CDR2 YYREEE (reference sequence). This clone was detected once. The antigen remains unidentified. At one end, the junction sequence differs from germline, possibly due to a read error. 13 Jbeta primers and 60 Vbeta primers were used for the PCR. The assay was immunoSEQ multiplex PCR, and TCRdb's table has in-frame clones only and misses some. The sample holds fewer than 200,000 clones, 60% to 80% seen once. Material for sequencing was PBMCs. This TCR was recovered from a man aged 35-49 years in good health and CMV-seropositive. The chain has TRBV5-4 and TRBJ2-7, with D maybe TRBD2 (5 bases). Here the CDR3 reads CASSFGGEQHF. CDR3 DNA: TGTGCCAGCAGCTTTGGTGGGGAGCAGCACTTC.